This T cell receptor (beta chain) was captured by sequencing in a study of cytomegalovirus exposure and HLA in healthy donors. As regards this clone: Its target is not known.

With 60 Vbeta and 13 Jbeta primers, the PCR was carried out. The protocol was immunoSEQ multiplex PCR, while the TCRdb copy is restricted to in-frame clones and leaves out a portion. The sample has about 200,000 clones; just over 75% are singletons. The CDR3 extends over 14 amino acids. Germline trimming cut 7 bases from V and 5 bases from J; bases unmatched to any gene: 9. Germline assignment: CDR1 LNHDA and CDR2 SQIVND (reference sequence). Study results and caveats: Previously analyzed data showed that most TCR beta V segments were productive at a frequency of about 87% or about 30%. In vitro data verified three CMV-associated chains as specific for CMV antigens. Prediction of most subjects' HLA-A and HLA-B alleles by TCR beta sequences was reportedly accurate.

The chain is built from TRBV19 and TRBJ1-2; 8 bases align to TRBD1. The specimen sequenced was PBMCs. The TCR originated in a man aged 25-40 years in good health and CMV-seronegative. CDR3 sequence (DNA): TGTGCCAGTAATCAGGGGGCTCTAGCATATGGCTACACCTTC. It is translated as CASNQGALAYGYTF.